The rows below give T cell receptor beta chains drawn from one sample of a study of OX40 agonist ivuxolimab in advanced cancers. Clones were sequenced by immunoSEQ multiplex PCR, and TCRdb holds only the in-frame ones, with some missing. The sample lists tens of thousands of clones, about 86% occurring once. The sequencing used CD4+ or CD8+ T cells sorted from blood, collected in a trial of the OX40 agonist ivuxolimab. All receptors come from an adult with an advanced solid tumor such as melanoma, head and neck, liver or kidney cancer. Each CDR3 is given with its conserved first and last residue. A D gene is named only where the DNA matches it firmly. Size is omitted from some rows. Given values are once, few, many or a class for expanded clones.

CDR3 DNA: TGTGCCAGCTCACCACCGAGGGGGGCAGGGGTGAACACTGAAGCTTTCTTT
CDR3 protein: CASSPPRGAGVNTEAFF
J gene: TRBJ1-1
clone size: -
D gene: -
V gene: TRBV18
CDR3 length: 17

CDR3 DNA: TGTGCCAGCTCACCACAGCGGGGGGCCCCAGATACGCAGTATTTT
CDR3 protein: CASSPQRGAPDTQYF
J gene: TRBJ2-3
clone size: -
D gene: TRBD2
V gene: TRBV18
CDR3 length: 15

CDR3 DNA: TGTGCCAGCAGCGGACAGCCGAACACTGAAGCTTTCTTT
CDR3 protein: CASSGQPNTEAFF
J gene: TRBJ1-1
clone size: -
D gene: -
V gene: TRBV2
CDR3 length: 13

CDR3 DNA: TGTGCCAGTAGTACCCGGGGGGGAGATAATTCACCCCTCCACTTT
CDR3 protein: CASSTRGGDNSPLHF
J gene: TRBJ1-6
clone size: -
D gene: -
V gene: TRBV19
CDR3 length: 15

CDR3 DNA: TGTGCTAGCAGCCCCCCGGGGGCAGGGAAGGGCGAGCAGTACTTC
CDR3 protein: CASSPPGAGKGEQYF
J gene: TRBJ2-7
clone size: -
D gene: -
V gene: TRBV7-7
CDR3 length: 15

CDR3 DNA: TGTGCCAGCAGCTCCAGGGGATGGGATGGCTACACCTTC
CDR3 protein: CASSSRGWDGYTF
J gene: TRBJ1-2
clone size: -
D gene: -
V gene: TRBV11-2
CDR3 length: 13

CDR3 DNA: TGTGCCACCAATTCCCGAGATACGCAGTATTTT
CDR3 protein: CATNSRDTQYF
J gene: TRBJ2-3
clone size: -
D gene: -
V gene: TRBV6-6
CDR3 length: 11

CDR3 DNA: TGCGCCAGCAGCTTGGCGCGGGCGGGCACAGATACGCAGTATTTT
CDR3 protein: CASSLARAGTDTQYF
J gene: TRBJ2-3
clone size: -
D gene: -
V gene: TRBV5-1
CDR3 length: 15

CDR3 DNA: TGTGCCAGCAGCGTAGACAGACCCGGGACCGGGGAGCTGTTTTTT
CDR3 protein: CASSVDRPGTGELFF
J gene: TRBJ2-2
clone size: -
D gene: -
V gene: TRBV9
CDR3 length: 15

CDR3 DNA: TGTGCCAGCAGCGTAGGACAGGGGATATTAAGCACTGAAGCTTTCTTT
CDR3 protein: CASSVGQGILSTEAFF
J gene: TRBJ1-1
clone size: -
D gene: TRBD1
V gene: TRBV9
CDR3 length: 16

CDR3 DNA: TGTGCCAGCAGCCGGGACAGGACAAATCAGCCCCAGCATTTT
CDR3 protein: CASSRDRTNQPQHF
J gene: TRBJ1-5
clone size: -
D gene: TRBD1
V gene: TRBV6-5
CDR3 length: 14

CDR3 DNA: TGTGCCAGCAGTGCCGGACTAGCGGGAGGGAATGAGCAGTTCTTC
CDR3 protein: CASSAGLAGGNEQFF
J gene: TRBJ2-1
clone size: -
D gene: TRBD2
V gene: TRBV6-1
CDR3 length: 15

CDR3 DNA: TGTGCCAGCAGCTTGGGACCGGGACAGAATACCGGGGAGCTGTTTTTT
CDR3 protein: CASSLGPGQNTGELFF
J gene: TRBJ2-2
clone size: -
D gene: TRBD1
V gene: TRBV7-3
CDR3 length: 16

CDR3 DNA: TGTGCCAGCTCACCACTACCCCCCCAGCGGAGTTACAATGAGCAGTTCTTC
CDR3 protein: CASSPLPPQRSYNEQFF
J gene: TRBJ2-1
clone size: few
D gene: -
V gene: TRBV18
CDR3 length: 17

CDR3 DNA: TGTGCCAGCAGCTTAAAGGCAGATATCTACTATGGCTACACCTTC
CDR3 protein: CASSLKADIYYGYTF
J gene: TRBJ1-2
clone size: few
D gene: -
V gene: TRBV7-2
CDR3 length: 15

CDR3 DNA: TGTGCCAGCAGTTTCATATTTCGGCGTAGCTACAATGAGCAGTTCTTC
CDR3 protein: CASSFIFRRSYNEQFF
J gene: TRBJ2-1
clone size: -
D gene: -
V gene: TRBV27
CDR3 length: 16